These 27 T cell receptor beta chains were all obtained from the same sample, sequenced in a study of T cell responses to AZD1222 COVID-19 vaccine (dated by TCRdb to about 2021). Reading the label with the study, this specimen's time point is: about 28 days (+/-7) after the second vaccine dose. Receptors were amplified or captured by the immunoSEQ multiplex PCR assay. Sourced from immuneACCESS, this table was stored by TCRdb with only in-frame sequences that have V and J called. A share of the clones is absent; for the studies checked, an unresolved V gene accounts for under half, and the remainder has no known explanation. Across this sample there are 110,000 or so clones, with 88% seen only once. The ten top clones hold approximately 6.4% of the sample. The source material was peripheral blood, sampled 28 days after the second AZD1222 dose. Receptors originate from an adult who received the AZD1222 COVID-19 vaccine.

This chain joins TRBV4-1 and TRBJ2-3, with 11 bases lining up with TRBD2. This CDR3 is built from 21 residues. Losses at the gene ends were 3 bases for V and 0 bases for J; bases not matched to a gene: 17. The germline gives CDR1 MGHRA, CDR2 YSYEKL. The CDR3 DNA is TGCGCCAGCAGCCAGCCAGGATTACTAGCGGGGGCCTCTTCTAGCACAGATACGCAGTATTTT. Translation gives CASSQPGLLAGASSSTDTQYF.

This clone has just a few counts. The CDR3 loop reads CASSPSGRGYEQYF. In DNA, the CDR3 is TGTGCCAGCAGCCCAAGCGGGAGGGGCTACGAGCAGTACTTC. The chain links TRBV7-2 to TRBJ2-7, with TRBD2 matching 10 bases. Trimming cost V 5 bases and J 3 bases; bases outside gene matches: 4. This CDR3 is built from 14 residues. Germline V gives CDR1 SGHTA, CDR2 FQGNSA.

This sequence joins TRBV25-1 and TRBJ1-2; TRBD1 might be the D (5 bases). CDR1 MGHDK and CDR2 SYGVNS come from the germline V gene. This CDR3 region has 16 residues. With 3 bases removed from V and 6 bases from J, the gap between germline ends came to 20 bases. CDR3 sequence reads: CASSDPGTAWGNGYTF. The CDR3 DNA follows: TGTGCCAGCAGTGACCCCGGGACCGCCTGGGGAAATGGCTACACCTTC.

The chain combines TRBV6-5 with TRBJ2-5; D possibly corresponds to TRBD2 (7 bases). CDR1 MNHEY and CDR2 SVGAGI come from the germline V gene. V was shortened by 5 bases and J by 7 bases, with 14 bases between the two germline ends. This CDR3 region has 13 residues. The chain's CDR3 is CASSPRRGGTQYF. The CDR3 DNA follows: TGTGCCAGCAGTCCCAGGAGGGGGGGGACCCAGTACTTC.

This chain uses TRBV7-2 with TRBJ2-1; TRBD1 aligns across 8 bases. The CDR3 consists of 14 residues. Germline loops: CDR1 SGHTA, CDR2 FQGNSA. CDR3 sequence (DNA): TGTGCGATTAGATCAGGGGGCTCAGGCAATGAGCAGTTCTTC. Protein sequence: CAIRSGGSGNEQFF.

The CDR3 DNA reads as TGTGCCAGCAAGGCGGGGGGCGGAGGCTACACCTTC. This translates into CASKAGGGGYTF. The rearrangement links TRBV6-5 to TRBJ1-2, with a tentative D call TRBD1 (6 bases). The germline V gene encodes CDR1 MNHEY and CDR2 SVGAGI. Trimming stripped 7 bases from V and 8 bases from J, with 14 bases between. This CDR3 is built from 12 residues.

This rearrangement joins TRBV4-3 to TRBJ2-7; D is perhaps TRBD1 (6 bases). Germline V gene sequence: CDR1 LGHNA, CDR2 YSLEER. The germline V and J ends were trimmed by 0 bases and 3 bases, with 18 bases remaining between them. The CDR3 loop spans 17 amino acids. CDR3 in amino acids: CASSQDRATGGIYEQYF. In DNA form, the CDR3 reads TGCGCCAGCAGCCAAGATAGAGCGACAGGTGGGATCTACGAGCAGTACTTC.

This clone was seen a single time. The CDR3 coding sequence is TGTGCCAGTACCCGGGACGGAGGCAATCAGCCCCAGCATTTT. Residues: CASTRDGGNQPQHF. V gene TRBV19 combines with J gene TRBJ1-5; the D gene is possibly TRBD1 (5 bases). The V and J ends lost 7 bases and 2 bases respectively, with 12 bases between them. This CDR3 contains 14 residues. Germline-derived CDR1 and CDR2 are LNHDA and SQIVND (reference sequence).

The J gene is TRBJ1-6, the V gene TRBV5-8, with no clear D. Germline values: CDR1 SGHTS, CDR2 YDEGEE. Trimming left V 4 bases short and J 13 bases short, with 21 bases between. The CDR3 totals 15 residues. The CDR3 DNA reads TGTGCCAGCAGCCTCCCCACAGTAACCAGTTTTCCCCTCCACTTT. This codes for CASSLPTVTSFPLHF.

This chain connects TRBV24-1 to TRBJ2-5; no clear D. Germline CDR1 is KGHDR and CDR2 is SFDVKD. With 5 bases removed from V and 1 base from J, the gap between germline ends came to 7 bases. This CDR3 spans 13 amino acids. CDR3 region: CATSGRPQETQYF. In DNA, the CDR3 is TGTGCCACCAGTGGAAGACCCCAAGAGACCCAGTACTTC.

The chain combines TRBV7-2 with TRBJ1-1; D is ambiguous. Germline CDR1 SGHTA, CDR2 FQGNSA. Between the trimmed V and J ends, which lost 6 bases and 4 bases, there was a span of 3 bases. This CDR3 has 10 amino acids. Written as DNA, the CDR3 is TGTGCCAGCAGATCCACTGAAGCTTTCTTT. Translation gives CASRSTEAFF.

CDR3 amino acids: CASSLRGALPTDTQYF. The CDR3 DNA reads TGTGCCAGCAGCCTGAGGGGGGCTTTACCCACAGATACGCAGTATTTT. The chain combines TRBV5-4 with TRBJ2-3; D could derive from TRBD1 or TRBD2 (6 bases each). The germline CDR1 and CDR2 sequences are SGHNT and YYREEE (reference sequence). The CDR3 runs to 16 residues. Trimming took 4 bases from V and 2 from J, leaving 17 bases between them. The whole variable domain, remainder taken from reference TRBV5-4 and TRBJ2-3, is ETGVTQSPTHLIKTRGQQVTLRCSSQSGHNTVSWYQQALGQGPQFIFQYYREEENGRGNFPPRFSGLQFPNYSSELNVNALELDDSALYLCASSLRGALPTDTQYFGPGTRLTVL.

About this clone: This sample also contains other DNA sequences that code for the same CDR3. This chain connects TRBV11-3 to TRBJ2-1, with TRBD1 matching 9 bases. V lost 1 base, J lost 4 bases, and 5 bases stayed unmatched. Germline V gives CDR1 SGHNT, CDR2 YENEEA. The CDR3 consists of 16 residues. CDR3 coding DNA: TGTGCCAGCAGCTTAGGGGGGACAGGGACTTACAATGAGCAGTTCTTC. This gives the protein CASSLGGTGTYNEQFF.

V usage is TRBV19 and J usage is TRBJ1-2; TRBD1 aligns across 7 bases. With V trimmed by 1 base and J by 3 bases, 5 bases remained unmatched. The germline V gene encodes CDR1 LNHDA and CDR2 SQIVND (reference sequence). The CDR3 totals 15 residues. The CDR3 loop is CASSIGDSTDYGYTF. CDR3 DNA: TGTGCCAGTAGTATAGGGGACAGTACCGACTATGGCTACACCTTC.

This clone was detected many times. The CDR3 here is CASSIATQGANTEAFF. CDR3 nucleotide sequence: TGTGCCAGTAGTATAGCCACCCAGGGGGCGAACACTGAAGCTTTCTTT. This chain uses TRBV19 with TRBJ1-1, with 8 positions matching TRBD1. The CDR3 is 16 amino acids. With 1 base clipped from V and 1 base from J, the junction kept 5 bases outside the gene matches. CDR1 is LNHDA, CDR2 SQIVND, per germline (reference sequence).

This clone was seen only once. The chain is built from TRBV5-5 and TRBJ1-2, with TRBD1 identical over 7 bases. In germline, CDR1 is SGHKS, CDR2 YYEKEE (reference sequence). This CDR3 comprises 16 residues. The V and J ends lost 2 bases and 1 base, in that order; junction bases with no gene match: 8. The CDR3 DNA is TGTGCCAGCAGCTTTAAACAGGGGATCGATAACTATGGCTACACCTTC. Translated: CASSFKQGIDNYGYTF.

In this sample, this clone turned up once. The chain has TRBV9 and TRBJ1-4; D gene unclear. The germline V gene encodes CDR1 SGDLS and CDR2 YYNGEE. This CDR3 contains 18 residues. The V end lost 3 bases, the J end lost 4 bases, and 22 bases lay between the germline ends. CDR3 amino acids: CASSDPETGSTSNEKLFF. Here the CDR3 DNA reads TGTGCCAGCAGCGACCCGGAGACCGGATCCACCAGTAATGAAAAACTGTTTTTT.

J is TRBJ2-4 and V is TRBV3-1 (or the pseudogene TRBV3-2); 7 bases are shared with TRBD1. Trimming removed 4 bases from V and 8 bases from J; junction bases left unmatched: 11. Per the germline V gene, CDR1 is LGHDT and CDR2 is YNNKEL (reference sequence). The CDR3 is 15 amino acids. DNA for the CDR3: TGTGCCAGCAGCCTACTGGTAGGGGGCCGGTACATTCAGTACTTC. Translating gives CASSLLVGGRYIQYF.

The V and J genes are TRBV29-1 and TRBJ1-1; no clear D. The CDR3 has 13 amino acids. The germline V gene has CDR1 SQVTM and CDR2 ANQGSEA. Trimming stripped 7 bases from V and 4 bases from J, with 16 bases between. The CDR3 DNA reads TGCAGCGCATACAGAGTATCAACCACTGAAGCTTTCTTT. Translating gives CSAYRVSTTEAFF.

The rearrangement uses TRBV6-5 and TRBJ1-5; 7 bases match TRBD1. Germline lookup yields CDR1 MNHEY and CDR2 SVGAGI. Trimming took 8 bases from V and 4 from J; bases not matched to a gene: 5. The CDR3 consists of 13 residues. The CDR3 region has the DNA TGTGCCAGCCGGGAACAGGGGAATCAGCCCCAGCATTTT. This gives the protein CASREQGNQPQHF.

This CDR3 reads CASSGSSRYNEQFF. The CDR3 nucleotides are TGTGCCAGCAGTGGGTCTAGTAGGTACAATGAGCAGTTCTTC. V gene TRBV19 combines with J gene TRBJ2-1; D remains unclear. There are 14 residues in the CDR3. Germline assignment: CDR1 LNHDA and CDR2 SQIVND (reference sequence). With 9 bases removed from V and 4 bases from J, the gap between germline ends came to 16 bases.

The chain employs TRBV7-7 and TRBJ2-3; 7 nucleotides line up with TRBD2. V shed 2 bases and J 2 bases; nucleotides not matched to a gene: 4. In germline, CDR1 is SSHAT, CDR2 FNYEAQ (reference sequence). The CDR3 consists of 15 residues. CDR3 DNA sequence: TGTGCCAGCAGCTTAACGGGGGGAAACACAGATACGCAGTATTTT. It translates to CASSLTGGNTDTQYF.

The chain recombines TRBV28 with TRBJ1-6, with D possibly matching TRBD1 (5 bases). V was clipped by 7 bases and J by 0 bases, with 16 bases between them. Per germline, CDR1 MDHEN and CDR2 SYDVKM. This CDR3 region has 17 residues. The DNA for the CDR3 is TGTGCCAGCACCACCTTAGACAGTAGCTCCTATAATTCACCCCTCCACTTT. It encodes CASTTLDSSSYNSPLHF.

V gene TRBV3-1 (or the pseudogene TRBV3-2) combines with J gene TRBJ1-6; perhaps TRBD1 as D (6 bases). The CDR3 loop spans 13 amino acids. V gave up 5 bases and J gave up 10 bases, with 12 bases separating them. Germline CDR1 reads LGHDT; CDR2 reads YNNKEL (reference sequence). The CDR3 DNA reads TGTGCCAGCAGCTCCCGAGGGGGGTCACCCCTCCACTTT. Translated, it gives CASSSRGGSPLHF.

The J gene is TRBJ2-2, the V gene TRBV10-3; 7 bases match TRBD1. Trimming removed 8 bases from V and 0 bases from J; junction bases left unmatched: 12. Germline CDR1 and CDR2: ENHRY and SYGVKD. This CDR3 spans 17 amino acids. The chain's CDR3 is CAIGRQGLIANTGELFF. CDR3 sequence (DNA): TGTGCCATCGGGAGACAGGGTCTAATCGCGAACACCGGGGAGCTGTTTTTT.

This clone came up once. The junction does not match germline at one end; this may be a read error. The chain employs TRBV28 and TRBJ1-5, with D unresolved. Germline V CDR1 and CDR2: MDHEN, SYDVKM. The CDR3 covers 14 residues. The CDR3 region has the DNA TGTGCCGGCAGTTCCTTCTTGGGCAATCAGCCCCAGCATTTT. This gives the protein CAGSSFLGNQPQHF.

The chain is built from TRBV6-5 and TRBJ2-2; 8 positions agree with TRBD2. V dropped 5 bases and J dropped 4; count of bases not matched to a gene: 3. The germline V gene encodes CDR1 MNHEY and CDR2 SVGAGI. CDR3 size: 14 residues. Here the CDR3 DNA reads TGTGCCAGCAGTCCGGGGGGGCTCACCGGGGAGCTGTTTTTT. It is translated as CASSPGGLTGELFF.